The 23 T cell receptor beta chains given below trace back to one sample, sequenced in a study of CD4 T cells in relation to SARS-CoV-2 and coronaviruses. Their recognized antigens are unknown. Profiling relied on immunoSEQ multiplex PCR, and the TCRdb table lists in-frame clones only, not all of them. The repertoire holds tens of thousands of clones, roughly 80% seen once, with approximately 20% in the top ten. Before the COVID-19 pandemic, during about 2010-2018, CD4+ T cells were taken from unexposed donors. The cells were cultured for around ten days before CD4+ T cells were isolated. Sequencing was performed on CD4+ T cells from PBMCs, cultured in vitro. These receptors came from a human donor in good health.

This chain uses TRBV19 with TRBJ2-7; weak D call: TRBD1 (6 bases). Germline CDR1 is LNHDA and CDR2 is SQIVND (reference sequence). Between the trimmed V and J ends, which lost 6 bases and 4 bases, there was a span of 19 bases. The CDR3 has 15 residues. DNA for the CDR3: TGTGCCAGTAGCCCAAGGGGACAAGGAGCATACGAGCAGTACTTC. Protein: CASSPRGQGAYEQYF.

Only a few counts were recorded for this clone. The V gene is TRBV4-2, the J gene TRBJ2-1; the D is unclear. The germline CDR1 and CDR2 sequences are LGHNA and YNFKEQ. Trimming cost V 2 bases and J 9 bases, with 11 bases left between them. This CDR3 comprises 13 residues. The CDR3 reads CASSQSRAGEQFF. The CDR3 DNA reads TGTGCCAGCAGCCAATCCCGGGCTGGTGAGCAGTTCTTC.

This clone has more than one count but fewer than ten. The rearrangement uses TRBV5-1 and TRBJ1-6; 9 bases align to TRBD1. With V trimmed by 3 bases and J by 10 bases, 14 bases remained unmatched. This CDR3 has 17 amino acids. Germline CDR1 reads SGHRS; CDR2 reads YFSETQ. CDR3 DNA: TGCGCCAGCAGCTCCCGGACAGGGGCGTCCTTAGGCTCACCCCTCCACTTT. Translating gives CASSSRTGASLGSPLHF.

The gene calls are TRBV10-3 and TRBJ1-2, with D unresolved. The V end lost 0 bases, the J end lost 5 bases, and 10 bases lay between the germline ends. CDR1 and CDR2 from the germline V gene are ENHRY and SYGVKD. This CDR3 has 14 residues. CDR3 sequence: CAISESAGEYGYTF. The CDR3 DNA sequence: TGTGCCATCAGTGAGTCAGCAGGCGAATATGGCTACACCTTC.

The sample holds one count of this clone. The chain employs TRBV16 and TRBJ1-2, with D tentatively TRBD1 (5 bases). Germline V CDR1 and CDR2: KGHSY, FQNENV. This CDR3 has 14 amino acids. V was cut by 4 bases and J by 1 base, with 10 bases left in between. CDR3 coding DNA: TGTGCCAGCAGCCCCCCGACAGATAACTATGGCTACACCTTC. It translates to CASSPPTDNYGYTF.

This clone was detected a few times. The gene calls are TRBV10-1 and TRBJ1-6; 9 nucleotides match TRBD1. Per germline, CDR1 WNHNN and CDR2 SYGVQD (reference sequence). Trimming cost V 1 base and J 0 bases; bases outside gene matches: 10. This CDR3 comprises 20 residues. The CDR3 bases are TGCGCCAGCAGTGAGTGGGACAGGGAGGCAATATACTCCTATAATTCACCCCTCCACTTT. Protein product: CASSEWDREAIYSYNSPLHF.

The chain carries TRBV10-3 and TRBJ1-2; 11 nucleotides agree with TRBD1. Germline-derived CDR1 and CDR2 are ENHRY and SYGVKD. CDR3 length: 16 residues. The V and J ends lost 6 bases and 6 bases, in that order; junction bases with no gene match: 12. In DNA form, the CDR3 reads TGTGCCATCAGCGGTAATACGGACAGGGGGCGAGATGGCTACACCTTC. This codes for CAISGNTDRGRDGYTF.

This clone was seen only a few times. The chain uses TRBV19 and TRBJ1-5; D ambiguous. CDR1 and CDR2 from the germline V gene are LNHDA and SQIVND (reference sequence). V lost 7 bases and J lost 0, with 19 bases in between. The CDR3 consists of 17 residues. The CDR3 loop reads CASNPTDISYSNQPQHF. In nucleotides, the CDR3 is TGTGCCAGTAACCCCACCGACATCTCCTATAGCAATCAGCCCCAGCATTTT.

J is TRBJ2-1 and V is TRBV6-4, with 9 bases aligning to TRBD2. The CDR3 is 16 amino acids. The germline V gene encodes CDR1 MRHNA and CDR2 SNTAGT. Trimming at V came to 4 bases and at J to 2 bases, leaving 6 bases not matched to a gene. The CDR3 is CASSVRPSGTYNEQFF. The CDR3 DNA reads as TGTGCCAGCAGTGTTCGGCCTAGCGGGACCTACAATGAGCAGTTCTTC.

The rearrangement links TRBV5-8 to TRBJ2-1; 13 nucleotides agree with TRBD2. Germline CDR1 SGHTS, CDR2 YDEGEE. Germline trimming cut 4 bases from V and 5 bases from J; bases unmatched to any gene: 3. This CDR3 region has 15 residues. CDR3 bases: TGTGCCAGCAGCCCTGGACTAGCGGGGGACAATGAGCAGTTCTTC. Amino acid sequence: CASSPGLAGDNEQFF.

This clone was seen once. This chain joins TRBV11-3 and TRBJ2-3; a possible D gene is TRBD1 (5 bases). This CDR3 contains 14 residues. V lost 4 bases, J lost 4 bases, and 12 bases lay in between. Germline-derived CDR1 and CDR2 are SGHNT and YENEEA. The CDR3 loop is CASSSGRSSDTQYF. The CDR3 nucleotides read TGTGCCAGCAGCTCAGGGCGGAGTTCAGATACGCAGTATTTT. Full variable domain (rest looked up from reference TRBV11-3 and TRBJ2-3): EAGVVQSPRYKIIEKKQPVAFWCNPISGHNTLYWYLQNLGQGPELLIRYENEEAVDDSQLPKDRFSAERLKGVDSTLKIQPAELGDSAVYLCASSSGRSSDTQYFGPGTRLTVL.

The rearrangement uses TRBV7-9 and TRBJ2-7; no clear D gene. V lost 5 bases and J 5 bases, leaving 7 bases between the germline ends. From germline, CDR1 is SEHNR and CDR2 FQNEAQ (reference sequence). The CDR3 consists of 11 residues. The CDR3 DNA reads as TGTGCCAGCAGCCAAGACAACGAGCAGTACTTC. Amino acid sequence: CASSQDNEQYF.

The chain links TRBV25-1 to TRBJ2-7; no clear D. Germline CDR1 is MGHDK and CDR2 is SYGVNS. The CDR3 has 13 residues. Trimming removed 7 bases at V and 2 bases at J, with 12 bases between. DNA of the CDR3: TGTGCCAGCACCCCCCGGACCGCCTACGAGCAGTACTTC. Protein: CASTPRTAYEQYF.

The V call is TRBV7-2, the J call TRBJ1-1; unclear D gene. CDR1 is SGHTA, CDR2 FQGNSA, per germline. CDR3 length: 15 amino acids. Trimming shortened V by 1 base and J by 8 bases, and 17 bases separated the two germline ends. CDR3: CASSLGIGRATEAFF. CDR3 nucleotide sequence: TGTGCCAGCAGCTTAGGAATAGGTCGAGCCACAGAAGCTTTCTTT.

CDR3 sequence reads: CASSWGQRTDTQYF. CDR3 DNA sequence: TGTGCCAGCAGCTGGGGACAGCGCACAGATACGCAGTATTTT. The chain links TRBV7-2 to TRBJ2-3; 7 bases map to TRBD1. Germline V lookup: CDR1 SGHTA, CDR2 FQGNSA. The CDR3 is made up of 14 amino acids. Trimming took 4 bases from V and 1 from J; bases not matched to a gene: 2.

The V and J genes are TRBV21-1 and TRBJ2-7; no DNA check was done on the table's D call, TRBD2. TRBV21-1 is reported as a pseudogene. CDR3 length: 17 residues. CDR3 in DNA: TGTGCCAGCAGCAAACTCCGGCCGGGGGATAGGCCCTACGAGCAGTACTTC. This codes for CASSKLRPGDRPYEQYF.

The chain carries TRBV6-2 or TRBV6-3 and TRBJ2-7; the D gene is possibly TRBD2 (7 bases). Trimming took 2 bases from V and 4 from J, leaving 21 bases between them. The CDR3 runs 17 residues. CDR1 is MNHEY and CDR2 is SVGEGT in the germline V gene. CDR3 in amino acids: CASSYALEAGADYEQYF. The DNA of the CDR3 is TGTGCCAGCAGTTACGCTTTAGAGGCGGGGGCGGATTACGAGCAGTACTTC.

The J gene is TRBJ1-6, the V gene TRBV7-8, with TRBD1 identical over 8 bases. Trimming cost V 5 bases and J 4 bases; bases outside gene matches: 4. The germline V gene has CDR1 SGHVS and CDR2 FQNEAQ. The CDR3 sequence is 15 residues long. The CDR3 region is CASSPRQGYNSPLHF. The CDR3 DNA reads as TGTGCCAGCAGCCCCCGACAGGGGTATAATTCACCCCTCCACTTT.

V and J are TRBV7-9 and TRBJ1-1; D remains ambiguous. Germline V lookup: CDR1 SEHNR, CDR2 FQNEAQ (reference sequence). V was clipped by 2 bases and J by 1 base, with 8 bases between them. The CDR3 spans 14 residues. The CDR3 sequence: CASSLTATNTEAFF. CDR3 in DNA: TGTGCCAGCAGCTTAACAGCTACGAACACTGAAGCTTTCTTT.

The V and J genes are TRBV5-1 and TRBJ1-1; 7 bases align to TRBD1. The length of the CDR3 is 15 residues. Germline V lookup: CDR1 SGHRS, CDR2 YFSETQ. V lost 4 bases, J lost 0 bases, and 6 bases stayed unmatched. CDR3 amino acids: CASSMTGIMNTEAFF. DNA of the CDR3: TGCGCCAGCAGCATGACAGGGATCATGAACACTGAAGCTTTCTTT.

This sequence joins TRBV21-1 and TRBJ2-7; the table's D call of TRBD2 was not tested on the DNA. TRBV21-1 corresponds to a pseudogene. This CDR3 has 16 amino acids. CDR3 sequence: CASSNNTRGSSYEQYF. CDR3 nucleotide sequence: TGTGCCAGCAGCAACAATACTCGGGGGAGCTCCTACGAGCAGTACTTC.

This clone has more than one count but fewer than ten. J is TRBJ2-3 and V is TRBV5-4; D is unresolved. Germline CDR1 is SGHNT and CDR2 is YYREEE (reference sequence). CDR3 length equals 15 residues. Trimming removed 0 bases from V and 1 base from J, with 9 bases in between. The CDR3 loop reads CASSLGTQGTDTQYF. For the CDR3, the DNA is TGTGCCAGCAGCTTGGGCACCCAGGGCACAGATACGCAGTATTTT.

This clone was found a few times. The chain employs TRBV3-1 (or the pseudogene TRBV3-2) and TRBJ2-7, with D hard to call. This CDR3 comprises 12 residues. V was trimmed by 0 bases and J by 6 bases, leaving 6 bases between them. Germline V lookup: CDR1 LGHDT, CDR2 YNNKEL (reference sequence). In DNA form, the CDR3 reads TGTGCCAGCAGCCAAGAAGGGCGCGAGCAGTACTTC. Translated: CASSQEGREQYF.